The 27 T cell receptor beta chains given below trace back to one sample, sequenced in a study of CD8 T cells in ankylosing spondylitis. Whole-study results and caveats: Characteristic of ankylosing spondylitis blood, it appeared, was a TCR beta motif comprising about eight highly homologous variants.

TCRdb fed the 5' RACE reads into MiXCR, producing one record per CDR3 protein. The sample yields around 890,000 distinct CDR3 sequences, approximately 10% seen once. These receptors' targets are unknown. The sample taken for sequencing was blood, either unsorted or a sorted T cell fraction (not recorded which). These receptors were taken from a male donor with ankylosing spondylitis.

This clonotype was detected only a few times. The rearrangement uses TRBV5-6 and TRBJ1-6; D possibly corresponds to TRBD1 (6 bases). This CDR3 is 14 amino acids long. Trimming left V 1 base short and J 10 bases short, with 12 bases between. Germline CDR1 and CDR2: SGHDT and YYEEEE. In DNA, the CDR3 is TGTGCCAGCAGCTTGACAGGGCAGGGATCACCCCTCCACTTT. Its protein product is CASSLTGQGSPLHF.

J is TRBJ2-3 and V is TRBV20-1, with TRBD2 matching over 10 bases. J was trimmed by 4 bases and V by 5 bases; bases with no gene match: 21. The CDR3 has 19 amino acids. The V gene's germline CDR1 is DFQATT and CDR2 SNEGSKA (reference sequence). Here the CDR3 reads CSASGQGVVSGRLADTQYF. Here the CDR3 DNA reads TGCAGTGCTTCTGGACAGGGAGTGGTTAGCGGGAGGTTGGCAGATACGCAGTATTTT.

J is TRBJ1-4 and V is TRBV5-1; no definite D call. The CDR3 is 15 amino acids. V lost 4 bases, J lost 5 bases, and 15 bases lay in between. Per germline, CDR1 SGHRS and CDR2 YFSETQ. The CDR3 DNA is TGCGCCAGCAGCCTATTTGGGCGGTTGAATGAAAAACTGTTTTTT. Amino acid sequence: CASSLFGRLNEKLFF.

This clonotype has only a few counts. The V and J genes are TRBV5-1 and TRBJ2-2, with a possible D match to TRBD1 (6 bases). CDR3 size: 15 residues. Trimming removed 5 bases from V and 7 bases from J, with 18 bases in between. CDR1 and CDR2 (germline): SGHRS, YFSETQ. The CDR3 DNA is TGCGCCAGCAGAAGGACAGATTCCCTGCTCGGGGAGCTGTTTTTT. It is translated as CASRRTDSLLGELFF.

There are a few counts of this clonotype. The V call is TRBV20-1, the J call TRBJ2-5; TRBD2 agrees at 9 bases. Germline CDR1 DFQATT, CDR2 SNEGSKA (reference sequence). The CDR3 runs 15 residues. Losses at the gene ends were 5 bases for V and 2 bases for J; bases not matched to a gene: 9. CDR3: CSASRRLAAQETQYF. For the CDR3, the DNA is TGCAGTGCTTCCCGTCGACTAGCGGCACAAGAGACCCAGTACTTC.

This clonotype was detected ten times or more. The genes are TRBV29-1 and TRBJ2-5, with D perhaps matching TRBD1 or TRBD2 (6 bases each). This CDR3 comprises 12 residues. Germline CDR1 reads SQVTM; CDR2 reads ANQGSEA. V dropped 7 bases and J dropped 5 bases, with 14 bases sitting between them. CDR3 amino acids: CSGRLGGETQYF. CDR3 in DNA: TGCAGCGGAAGACTAGGGGGGGAGACCCAGTACTTC.

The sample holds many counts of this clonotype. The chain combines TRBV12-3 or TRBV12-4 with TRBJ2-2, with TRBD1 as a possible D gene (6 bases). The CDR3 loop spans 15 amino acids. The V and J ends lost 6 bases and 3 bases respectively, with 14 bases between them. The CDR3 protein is CASSFVTGDTGELFF. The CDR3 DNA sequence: TGTGCCAGCAGCTTTGTGACAGGCGACACCGGGGAGCTGTTTTTT.

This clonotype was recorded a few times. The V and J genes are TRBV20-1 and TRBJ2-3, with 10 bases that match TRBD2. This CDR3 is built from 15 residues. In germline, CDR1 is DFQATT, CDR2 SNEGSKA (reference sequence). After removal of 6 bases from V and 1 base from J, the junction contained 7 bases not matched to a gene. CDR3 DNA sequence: TGCAGTGCGTCCCCTAGCGGGAGAGGCACAGATACGCAGTATTTT. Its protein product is CSASPSGRGTDTQYF.

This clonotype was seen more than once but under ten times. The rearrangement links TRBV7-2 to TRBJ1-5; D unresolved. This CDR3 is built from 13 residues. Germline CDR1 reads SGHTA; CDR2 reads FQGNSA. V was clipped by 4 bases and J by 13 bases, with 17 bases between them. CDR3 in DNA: TGTGCCAGCAGCTCGTACGCTCCGGAGATTCAGCATTTT. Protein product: CASSSYAPEIQHF.

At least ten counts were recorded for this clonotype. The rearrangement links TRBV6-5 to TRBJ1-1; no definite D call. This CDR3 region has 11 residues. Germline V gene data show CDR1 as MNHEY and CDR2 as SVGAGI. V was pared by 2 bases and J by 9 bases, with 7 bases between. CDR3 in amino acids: CASSYERKAFF. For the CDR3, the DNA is TGTGCCAGCAGTTACGAGAGGAAAGCTTTCTTT.

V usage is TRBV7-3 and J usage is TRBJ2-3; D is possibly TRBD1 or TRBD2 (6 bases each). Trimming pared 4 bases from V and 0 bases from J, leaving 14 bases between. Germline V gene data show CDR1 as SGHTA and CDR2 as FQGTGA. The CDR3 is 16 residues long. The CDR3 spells CASSSPGGPSTDTQYF. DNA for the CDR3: TGTGCCAGCAGCTCGCCCGGGGGCCCTAGCACAGATACGCAGTATTTT.

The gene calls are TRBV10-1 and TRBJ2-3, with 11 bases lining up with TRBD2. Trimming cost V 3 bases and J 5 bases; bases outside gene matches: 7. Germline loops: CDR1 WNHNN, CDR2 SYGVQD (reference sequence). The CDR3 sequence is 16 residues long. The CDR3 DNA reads TGCGCCAGCAGTGATCTACTAGCGGGAGAAGTAGATACGCAGTATTTT. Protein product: CASSDLLAGEVDTQYF.

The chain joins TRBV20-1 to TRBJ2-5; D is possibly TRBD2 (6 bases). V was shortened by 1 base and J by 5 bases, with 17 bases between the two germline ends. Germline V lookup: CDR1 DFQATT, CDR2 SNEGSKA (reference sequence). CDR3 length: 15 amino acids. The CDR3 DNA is TGCAGTGCTAGAGGATCTAGCGTCCGCGGGGAGACCCAGTACTTC. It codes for CSARGSSVRGETQYF.

CDR3 residues: CASSPQGSANTGELFF. The CDR3 DNA follows: TGTGCCAGCAGCCCCCAGGGTTCGGCGAACACCGGGGAGCTGTTTTTT. The gene calls are TRBV7-2 and TRBJ2-2; tentatively, D is TRBD1 (5 bases). The ends were cut back, 5 bases at V and 0 bases at J, with 13 bases in the middle. The CDR3 has 16 amino acids. The germline gives CDR1 SGHTA, CDR2 FQGNSA.

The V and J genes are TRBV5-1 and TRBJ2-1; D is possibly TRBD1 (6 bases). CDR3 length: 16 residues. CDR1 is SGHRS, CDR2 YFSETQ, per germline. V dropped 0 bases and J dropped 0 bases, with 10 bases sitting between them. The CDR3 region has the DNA TGCGCCAGCAGCTTGGGGGGGCCATACTCCTACAATGAGCAGTTCTTC. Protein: CASSLGGPYSYNEQFF.

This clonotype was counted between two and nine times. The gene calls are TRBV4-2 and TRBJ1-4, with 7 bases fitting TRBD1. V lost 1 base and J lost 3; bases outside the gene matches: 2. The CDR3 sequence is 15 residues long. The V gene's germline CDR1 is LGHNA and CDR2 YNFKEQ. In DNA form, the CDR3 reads TGTGCCAGCAGCCAAGGGACAGGTTCTAATGAAAAACTGTTTTTT. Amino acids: CASSQGTGSNEKLFF.

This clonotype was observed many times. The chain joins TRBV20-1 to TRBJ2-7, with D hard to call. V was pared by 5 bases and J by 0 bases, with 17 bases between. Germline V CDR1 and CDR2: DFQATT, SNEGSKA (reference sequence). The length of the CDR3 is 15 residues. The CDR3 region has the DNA TGCAGTGCTCACCCCCGGAATCCGGCCTCCTACGAGCAGTACTTC. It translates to CSAHPRNPASYEQYF.

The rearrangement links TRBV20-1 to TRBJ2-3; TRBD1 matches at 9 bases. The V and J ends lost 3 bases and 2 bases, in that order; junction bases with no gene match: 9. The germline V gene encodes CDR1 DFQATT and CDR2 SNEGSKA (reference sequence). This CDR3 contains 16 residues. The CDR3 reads CSASPRTGADTDTQYF. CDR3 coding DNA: TGCAGTGCTAGCCCTAGGACAGGGGCCGACACAGATACGCAGTATTTT.

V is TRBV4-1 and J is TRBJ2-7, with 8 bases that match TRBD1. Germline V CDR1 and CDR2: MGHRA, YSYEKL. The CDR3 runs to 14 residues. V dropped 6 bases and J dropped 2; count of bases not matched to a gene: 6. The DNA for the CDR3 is TGCGCCAGCAGTAAGGAACAGGGGGCCTACGAGCAGTACTTC. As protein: CASSKEQGAYEQYF.

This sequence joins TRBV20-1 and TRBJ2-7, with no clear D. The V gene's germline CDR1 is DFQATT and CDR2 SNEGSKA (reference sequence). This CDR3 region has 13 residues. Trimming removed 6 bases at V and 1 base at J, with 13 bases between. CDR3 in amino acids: CSALFARSYEQYF. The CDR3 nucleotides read TGCAGTGCGCTCTTCGCCAGGTCCTACGAGCAGTACTTC.

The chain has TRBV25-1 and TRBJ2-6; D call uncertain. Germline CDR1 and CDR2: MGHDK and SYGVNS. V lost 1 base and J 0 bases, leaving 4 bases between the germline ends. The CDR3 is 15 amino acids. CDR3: CASSEFGSGANVLTF. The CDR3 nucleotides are TGTGCCAGCAGTGAATTCGGCTCTGGGGCCAACGTCCTGACTTTC.

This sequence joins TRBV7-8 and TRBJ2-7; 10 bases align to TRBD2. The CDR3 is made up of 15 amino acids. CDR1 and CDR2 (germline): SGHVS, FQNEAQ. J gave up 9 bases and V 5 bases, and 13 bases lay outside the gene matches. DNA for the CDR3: TGTGCCAGCAGCGCCTCGGGACTAGCGCTTGTGGTGCAGTACTTC. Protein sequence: CASSASGLALVVQYF.

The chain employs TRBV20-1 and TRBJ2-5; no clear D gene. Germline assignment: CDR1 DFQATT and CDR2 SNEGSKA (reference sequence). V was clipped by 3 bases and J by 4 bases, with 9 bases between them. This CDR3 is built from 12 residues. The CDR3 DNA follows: TGCAGTGCTAGGATAGGGCGAGAGACCCAGTACTTC. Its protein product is CSARIGRETQYF.

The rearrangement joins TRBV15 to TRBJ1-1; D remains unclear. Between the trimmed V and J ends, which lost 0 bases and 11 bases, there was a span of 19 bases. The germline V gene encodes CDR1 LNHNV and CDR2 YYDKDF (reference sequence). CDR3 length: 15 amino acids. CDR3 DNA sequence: TGTGCCACCAGCAGAGATAAGGTCGCCTTACGCAGTGCTTTCTTT. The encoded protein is CATSRDKVALRSAFF.

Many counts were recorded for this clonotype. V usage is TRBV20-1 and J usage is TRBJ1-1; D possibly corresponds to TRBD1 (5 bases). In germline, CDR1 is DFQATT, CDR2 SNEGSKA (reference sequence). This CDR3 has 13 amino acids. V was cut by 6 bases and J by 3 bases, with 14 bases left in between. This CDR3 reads CSAGRGEDTEAFF. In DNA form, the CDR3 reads TGCAGTGCCGGGCGGGGGGAGGACACTGAAGCTTTCTTT.

The CDR3 bases are TGTGCCAGCAGTTTACTACGCTCACCCCCCTATGGCTACACCTTC. Residues: CASSLLRSPPYGYTF. The V and J genes are TRBV12-3 or TRBV12-4 and TRBJ1-2, with D unclear. This CDR3 has 15 amino acids. Trimming removed 2 bases from V and 4 bases from J, with 14 bases in between.

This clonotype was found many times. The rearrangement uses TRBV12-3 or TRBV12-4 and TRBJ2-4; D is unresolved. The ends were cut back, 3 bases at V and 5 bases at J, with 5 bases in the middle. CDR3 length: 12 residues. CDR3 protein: CASSFDQNIQYF. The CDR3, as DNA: TGTGCCAGCAGTTTCGACCAAAACATTCAGTACTTC.